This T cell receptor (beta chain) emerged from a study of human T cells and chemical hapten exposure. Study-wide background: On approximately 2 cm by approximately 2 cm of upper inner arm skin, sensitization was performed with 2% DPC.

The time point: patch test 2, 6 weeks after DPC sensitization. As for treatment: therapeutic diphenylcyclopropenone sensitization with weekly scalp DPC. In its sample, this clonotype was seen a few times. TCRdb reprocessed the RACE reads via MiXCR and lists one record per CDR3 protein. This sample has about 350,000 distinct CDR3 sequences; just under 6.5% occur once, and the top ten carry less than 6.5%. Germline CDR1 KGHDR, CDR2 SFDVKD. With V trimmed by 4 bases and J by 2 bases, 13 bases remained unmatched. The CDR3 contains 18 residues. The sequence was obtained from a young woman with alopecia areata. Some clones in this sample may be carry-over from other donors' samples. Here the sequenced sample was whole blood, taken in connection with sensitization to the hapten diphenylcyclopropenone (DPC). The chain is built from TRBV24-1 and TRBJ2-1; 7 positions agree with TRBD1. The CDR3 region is CATSDSRARQGAYNEQFF. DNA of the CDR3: TGTGCCACCAGTGACTCCCGCGCCCGACAGGGAGCCTACAATGAGCAGTTCTTC.